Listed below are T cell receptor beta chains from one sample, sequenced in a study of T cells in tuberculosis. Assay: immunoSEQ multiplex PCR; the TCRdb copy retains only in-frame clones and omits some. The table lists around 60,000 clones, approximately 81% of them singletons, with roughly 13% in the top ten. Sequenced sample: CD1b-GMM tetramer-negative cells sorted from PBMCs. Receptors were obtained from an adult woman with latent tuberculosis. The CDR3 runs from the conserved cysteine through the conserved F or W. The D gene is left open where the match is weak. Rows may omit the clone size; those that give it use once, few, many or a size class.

DNA: TGTGCCAGCAGCTTATCAGGGGGCACTGAAGCTTTCTTT
CDR3: CASSLSGGTEAFF
J: TRBJ1-1
size: -
V: TRBV13
D: TRBD1

DNA: TGTGCCAGCAGCATCGACATGGATTACACCGGGGAGCTGTTTTTT
CDR3: CASSIDMDYTGELFF
J: TRBJ2-2
size: once
V: TRBV7-3
D: -

DNA: TGTGCCAGTATCCCGAGGAAGACTAGCGGCTACAATGAGCAGTTCTTC
CDR3: CASIPRKTSGYNEQFF
J: TRBJ2-1
size: -
V: TRBV19
D: TRBD2

DNA: TGTGCCAGCACCACCGTGGAGGGGAGTTACATAGATACGCAGTATTTT
CDR3: CASTTVEGSYIDTQYF
J: TRBJ2-3
size: once
V: TRBV28
D: -

DNA: TGTGCCAGCAGCTTGCAAAAACCCGGGGTAGCGGGGAGCGAGCAGTACTTC
CDR3: CASSLQKPGVAGSEQYF
J: TRBJ2-7
size: -
V: TRBV7-9
D: TRBD2

DNA: TGTGCCAGCTCCCTCACCGGGACAGGCCCTTACGAGCAGTACTTC
CDR3: CASSLTGTGPYEQYF
J: TRBJ2-7
size: once
V: TRBV18
D: TRBD1

DNA: TGCGCCAGCAGCCAAGAAGGGTGGACAGGGGAAGCTTTCTTT
CDR3: CASSQEGWTGEAFF
J: TRBJ1-1
size: -
V: TRBV4-1
D: TRBD1

DNA: TGTGCCAGCAGCTTACGGCAGGGCGATTCAGCTTTCTTT
CDR3: CASSLRQGDSAFF
J: TRBJ1-1
size: -
V: TRBV7-6
D: -

DNA: TGTGCCACCAGCAGACTTAGCGGGGGGGCGAACAATGAGCAGTTCTTC
CDR3: CATSRLSGGANNEQFF
J: TRBJ2-1
size: -
V: TRBV15
D: TRBD2

DNA: TGTGCCAGCAGCTCTCCGGGACAAGCCTTCTACGAGCAGTACTTC
CDR3: CASSSPGQAFYEQYF
J: TRBJ2-7
size: -
V: TRBV7-2
D: -

DNA: TGTGCCAGCAGTCCACGACAGGGCCACTATGGCTACACCTTC
CDR3: CASSPRQGHYGYTF
J: TRBJ1-2
size: -
V: TRBV6-5
D: TRBD1

DNA: TGTGCCAGCAGCTTAGATTCGGGCAGCGGGGGGACGCAGTATTTT
CDR3: CASSLDSGSGGTQYF
J: TRBJ2-3
size: -
V: TRBV11-2
D: TRBD2

DNA: TGTGCCAGCAGCTACCCACAGACTAGCGGGGGTATAGATACGCAGTATTTT
CDR3: CASSYPQTSGGIDTQYF
J: TRBJ2-3
size: -
V: TRBV5-6
D: TRBD2

DNA: TGTGCCAGCAGCAAACAGGGGTACGAGCAGTACTTC
CDR3: CASSKQGYEQYF
J: TRBJ2-7
size: -
V: TRBV7-2
D: TRBD1

DNA: TGTGCCAGCAGCGCCCAGACTAGCGGGGGGGCGGGGCAAGAGACCCAGTACTTC
CDR3: CASSAQTSGGAGQETQYF
J: TRBJ2-5
size: -
V: TRBV7-2
D: TRBD2

DNA: TGTGCCAGCTCCCCTGGACATCAAGAGACCCAGTACTTC
CDR3: CASSPGHQETQYF
J: TRBJ2-5
size: -
V: TRBV18
D: -

DNA: TGTGCCTGGAGGAAGAGGGCAGGTTCACCCCTCCACTTT
CDR3: CAWRKRAGSPLHF
J: TRBJ1-6
size: -
V: TRBV30
D: -

DNA: TGTGCCAGCAGCTTCGGACTAGCGGGAGTTAACCCACACTACGAGCAGTACTTC
CDR3: CASSFGLAGVNPHYEQYF
J: TRBJ2-7
size: -
V: TRBV11-3
D: TRBD2

DNA: TGTGCCACCAGCAGAGGGGGTGGAGGGGACACCATATATTTT
CDR3: CATSRGGGGDTIYF
J: TRBJ1-3
size: -
V: TRBV15
D: -

DNA: TGTGCCAGTAGTATCGAGGGTAGAGACACCATATATTTT
CDR3: CASSIEGRDTIYF
J: TRBJ1-3
size: few
V: TRBV19
D: -

DNA: TGTGCCTGGTCCCAGCGGGGGGGCCTCAATGAGCAGTTCTTC
CDR3: CAWSQRGGLNEQFF
J: TRBJ2-1
size: -
V: TRBV30
D: TRBD2

DNA: TGTGCCAGCAGCCAATTTTTCGACTCAGATACGCAGTATTTT
CDR3: CASSQFFDSDTQYF
J: TRBJ2-3
size: -
V: TRBV4-2
D: -

DNA: TGTGCCAGCAGCTTTTCCGGGACTAGCACAGATACGCAGTATTTT
CDR3: CASSFSGTSTDTQYF
J: TRBJ2-3
size: -
V: TRBV7-9
D: -

DNA: TGTGCCAGCACCCCCGAGCGGACCAGCTCCTACAATGAGCAGTTCTTC
CDR3: CASTPERTSSYNEQFF
J: TRBJ2-1
size: -
V: TRBV2
D: -

DNA: TGTGCTAGTGGTTTGGGTAGCGGGGTAGGGCTCTACAATGAGCAGTTCTTC
CDR3: CASGLGSGVGLYNEQFF
J: TRBJ2-1
size: -
V: TRBV12-5
D: TRBD2

DNA: TGTGCCAGCAGCCCTGATAGCGGGGCCGAGCAGTACTTC
CDR3: CASSPDSGAEQYF
J: TRBJ2-7
size: few
V: TRBV7-3
D: TRBD2

DNA: TGTGCCAGCAGTTGGACAGGGGTAAGGGGTACTGAAGCTTTCTTT
CDR3: CASSWTGVRGTEAFF
J: TRBJ1-1
size: few
V: TRBV2
D: TRBD1

DNA: TGTGCCAGCAGCCCCGGGACTAGCGGGAATGGAGAGACCCAGTACTTC
CDR3: CASSPGTSGNGETQYF
J: TRBJ2-5
size: -
V: TRBV5-4
D: TRBD2

DNA: TGTGCCAGCAGCGGACCCGGGACTAGCGGGGGGCTAACCTACAATGAGCAGTTCTTC
CDR3: CASSGPGTSGGLTYNEQFF
J: TRBJ2-1
size: -
V: TRBV7-2
D: TRBD2

DNA: TGTGCCAGCAGTCCCGGGGGGGCCTCCACTAGTCCGGATACGCAGTATTTT
CDR3: CASSPGGASTSPDTQYF
J: TRBJ2-3
size: -
V: TRBV11-3
D: TRBD2

DNA: TGTGCCAGCAGCCTTCGAGCGAGCTCCTACGAGCAGTACTTC
CDR3: CASSLRASSYEQYF
J: TRBJ2-7
size: -
V: TRBV27
D: -

DNA: TGTGCCAGCAGCTTAGATGGGGGACTTGTCGCAGATACGCAGTATTTT
CDR3: CASSLDGGLVADTQYF
J: TRBJ2-3
size: -
V: TRBV11-2
D: -

DNA: TGTGCCAGCAGCTTGACAGGGGGCGATGAGCAGTTCTTC
CDR3: CASSLTGGDEQFF
J: TRBJ2-1
size: -
V: TRBV11-3
D: TRBD1

DNA: TGTGCCAGCAGTTTATCGGCCCCCTTAGCGGGAGAACCCCCCCCCAATGAGCAGTTCTTC
CDR3: CASSLSAPLAGEPPPNEQFF
J: TRBJ2-1
size: -
V: TRBV27
D: TRBD2

DNA: TGTGCCAGTAGCCGGACTAGCCAACTCTACGAGCAGTACTTC
CDR3: CASSRTSQLYEQYF
J: TRBJ2-7
size: once
V: TRBV19
D: TRBD2

DNA: TGTGCCAGCAGCTTGCGCACGGGGACTAGCGGGAGGGGCGGCACAGATACGCAGTATTTT
CDR3: CASSLRTGTSGRGGTDTQYF
J: TRBJ2-3
size: -
V: TRBV13
D: TRBD2

DNA: TGTGCCAGCAGCAACTTGGGACACTACACCGGGGAGCTGTTTTTT
CDR3: CASSNLGHYTGELFF
J: TRBJ2-2
size: once
V: TRBV5-6
D: -

DNA: TGTGCTGGTGGTTTGGTACCCGGTGGACTAGCGGGTCAGGGATCCTACGAGCAGTACTTC
CDR3: CAGGLVPGGLAGQGSYEQYF
J: TRBJ2-7
size: once
V: TRBV12-5
D: TRBD2

DNA: TGTGCCAGCAGCTCTGGCGCCAGGGGCGAGCAGTACTTC
CDR3: CASSSGARGEQYF
J: TRBJ2-7
size: -
V: TRBV5-5
D: -

DNA: TGTGCCAGCAGTTTTGGGACAGGGGGCTTACGGGAGACCCAGTACTTC
CDR3: CASSFGTGGLRETQYF
J: TRBJ2-5
size: -
V: TRBV28
D: TRBD1

DNA: TGCAGCGTTGAACTAGCAGCCTACAATGAGCAGTTCTTC
CDR3: CSVELAAYNEQFF
J: TRBJ2-1
size: -
V: TRBV29-1
D: -

DNA: TGTGCCAGCTCACCGACAGACCAAGAGACCCAGTACTTC
CDR3: CASSPTDQETQYF
J: TRBJ2-5
size: -
V: TRBV18
D: -

DNA: TGTGCCAGCAGCCCGGTAGCGGGGGGGAGTCACGAGCAGTACTTC
CDR3: CASSPVAGGSHEQYF
J: TRBJ2-7
size: -
V: TRBV5-4
D: TRBD2

DNA: TGTGCCAGCGGTGGGCAGCCTAGCACAGATACGCAGTATTTT
CDR3: CASGGQPSTDTQYF
J: TRBJ2-3
size: -
V: TRBV28
D: -

DNA: TGTGCCTGGAGTGTAAGGACAGGGGGCCAAGAGACCCAGTACTTC
CDR3: CAWSVRTGGQETQYF
J: TRBJ2-5
size: -
V: TRBV30
D: TRBD1

DNA: TGTGCCAGCAGCTTGAGGACAGGGGGTGAAAAACTGTTTTTT
CDR3: CASSLRTGGEKLFF
J: TRBJ1-4
size: few
V: TRBV7-9
D: TRBD1

DNA: TGTGCCAGCAGCCCCAGGACAGGGGGCCTTGATCAGCCCCAGCATTTT
CDR3: CASSPRTGGLDQPQHF
J: TRBJ1-5
size: -
V: TRBV4-2
D: TRBD1

DNA: TGTGCCAGCAGCTTAGCGGGAGTAGCAAATGAGCAGTTCTTC
CDR3: CASSLAGVANEQFF
J: TRBJ2-1
size: -
V: TRBV7-3
D: TRBD2

DNA: TGTGCCATCAGTGCGGGGAGCTATGGCTACACCTTC
CDR3: CAISAGSYGYTF
J: TRBJ1-2
size: few
V: TRBV10-3
D: -

DNA: TGTGCCAGCAGCTTAGGTCGGGCCGGGGAGCTGTTTTTT
CDR3: CASSLGRAGELFF
J: TRBJ2-2
size: -
V: TRBV11-2
D: -